These 14 T cell receptor beta chains share one sample of origin, sequenced in a study of radiotherapy plus CTLA-4 blockade in lung cancer. Assay used: immunoSEQ multiplex PCR; TCRdb lists only in-frame clones, some missing. Among 60,000 to 65,000 clones listed, roughly 80% were seen once. The sequencing here drew on peripheral blood, taken from a patient treated with radiotherapy plus ipilimumab. The receptors stem from a human donor with non-small cell lung cancer who had a complete response to radiotherapy plus ipilimumab.

This rearrangement joins TRBV7-8 to TRBJ2-7; D might be TRBD1 or TRBD2, each matching 5 bases. The CDR3 is 13 amino acids. Germline CDR1 is SGHVS and CDR2 is FQNEAQ. The V gene lost 5 bases and the J gene lost 4 bases, with 12 bases spanning the gap. CDR3 sequence reads: CASSPSGGYEQYF. CDR3 sequence (DNA): TGTGCCAGCAGCCCCTCTGGGGGTTACGAGCAGTACTTC.

The V call is TRBV7-9, the J call TRBJ2-7; maybe TRBD1 (5 bases). This CDR3 has 13 residues. Per germline, CDR1 SEHNR and CDR2 FQNEAQ (reference sequence). V lost 5 bases and J lost 4, with 12 bases in between. The CDR3 DNA reads TGTGCCAGCAGCCCGGCCTCAGGGTACGAGCAGTACTTC. Translation: CASSPASGYEQYF.

The CDR3 DNA is TGTGCCAGCAGCTTAGGCATTACAGGGGGCGAACTGTTTTTT. Protein sequence: CASSLGITGGELFF. The gene calls are TRBV11-2 and TRBJ1-4; 9 bases map to TRBD1. Losses at the gene ends were 1 base for V and 12 bases for J; bases not matched to a gene: 6. CDR3 length: 14 amino acids. The V gene's germline CDR1 is SGHAT and CDR2 FQNNGV.

The chain has TRBV7-2 and TRBJ2-1; 9 bases align to TRBD2. CDR3 length equals 16 residues. V shed 4 bases, J shed 4 bases, and the junction held 8 bases outside the gene matches. Germline CDR1 reads SGHTA; CDR2 reads FQGNSA. CDR3 residues: CASSSYSGSRYNEQFF. CDR3 sequence (DNA): TGTGCCAGCAGCTCCTATAGCGGGAGTCGGTACAATGAGCAGTTCTTC.

J is TRBJ1-4 and V is TRBV27; 11 bases line up with TRBD1. This CDR3 is 15 amino acids long. Germline-derived CDR1 and CDR2 are MNHEY and SMNVEV (reference sequence). V was pared by 6 bases and J by 4 bases, with 4 bases of the junction left unmatched. The CDR3 loop reads CASRDRGPGNEKLFF. In DNA form, the CDR3 reads TGTGCCAGCAGGGACAGGGGGCCAGGTAATGAAAAACTGTTTTTT.

The gene calls are TRBV7-2 and TRBJ2-3; D is undetermined. Germline values: CDR1 SGHTA, CDR2 FQGNSA. Trimming pared 3 bases from V and 4 bases from J, leaving 5 bases between. CDR3 length: 12 residues. The CDR3 sequence is CASSFFADTQYF. CDR3 nucleotide sequence: TGTGCCAGCAGCTTTTTCGCAGATACGCAGTATTTT. Full variable domain (outside the CDR3, taken from reference TRBV7-2 and TRBJ2-3): GAGVSQSPSNKVTEKGKDVELRCDPISGHTALYWYRQSLGQGLEFLIYFQGNSAPDKSGLPSDRFSAERTGGSVSTLTIQRTQQEDSAVYLCASSFFADTQYFGPGTRLTVL.

The chain joins TRBV2 to TRBJ2-5, with D possibly being TRBD2 (5 bases). Germline V CDR1 and CDR2: SNHLY, FYNNEI. Trimming took 4 bases from V and 2 from J, leaving 14 bases between them. The CDR3 has 15 amino acids. The CDR3 DNA is TGTGCCAGCAGTGCAACTAGAATGGAACAAGAGACCCAGTACTTC. Its protein product is CASSATRMEQETQYF. Full variable domain (remainder filled in from reference TRBV2 and TRBJ2-5): EPEVTQTPSHQVTQMGQEVILRCVPISNHLYFYWYRQILGQKVEFLVSFYNNEISEKSEIFDDQFSVERPDGSNFTLKIRSTKLEDSAMYFCASSATRMEQETQYFGPGTRLLVL.

The CDR3 DNA is TGTGCCAGCAGTTCCACCCTAGATTCACCCCTCCACTTT. It yields the protein CASSSTLDSPLHF. This chain links TRBV27 with TRBJ1-6; no firm D call. This CDR3 comprises 13 residues. The germline V gene has CDR1 MNHEY and CDR2 SMNVEV (reference sequence). V lost 4 bases to trimming and J lost 8 bases, with 9 bases between them.

The gene calls are TRBV7-9 and TRBJ2-1; D uncertain. V lost 7 bases, J lost 5 bases, and 12 bases lay in between. This CDR3 spans 13 amino acids. Germline values: CDR1 SEHNR, CDR2 FQNEAQ (reference sequence). CDR3 bases: TGTGCCAGCACCGTGACACCTCACAATGAGCAGTTCTTC. Residues: CASTVTPHNEQFF. Full variable domain (outside the CDR3, taken from reference TRBV7-9 and TRBJ2-1): DTGVSQNPRHKITKRGQNVTFRCDPISEHNRLYWYRQTLGQGPEFLTYFQNEAQLEKSRLLSDRFSAERPKGSFSTLEIQRTEQGDSAMYLCASTVTPHNEQFFGPGTRLTVL.

J is TRBJ1-6 and V is TRBV14; 9 positions agree with TRBD1. Unmatched junction bases numbered 7, after V lost 1 base and J lost 0 bases. The CDR3 consists of 19 residues. Germline values: CDR1 SGHDN, CDR2 FVKESK. CDR3 amino acids: CASSQVTGGKSSYNSPLHF. The CDR3 DNA reads as TGTGCCAGCAGCCAAGTGACAGGGGGGAAAAGCTCCTATAATTCACCCCTCCACTTT.

The CDR3 sequence: CASSTRRGTSDGYTF. The CDR3 DNA reads TGTGCCAGCAGCACCCGGAGGGGGACAAGTGATGGCTACACCTTC. V usage is TRBV7-2 and J usage is TRBJ1-2; tentatively, D is TRBD1 (6 bases). CDR3 length equals 15 residues. V lost 5 bases to trimming and J lost 6 bases, with 19 bases between them. Germline V gives CDR1 SGHTA, CDR2 FQGNSA.

The rearrangement joins TRBV18 to TRBJ1-1, with D tentatively TRBD1 (5 bases). The ends were cut back, 6 bases at V and 1 base at J, with 15 bases in the middle. The CDR3 contains 15 residues. CDR1 is KGHSH, CDR2 LQKENI, per germline. In DNA form, the CDR3 reads TGTGCCAGCTCGCGCCGAGAGGGGACGAACACTGAAGCTTTCTTT. This gives the protein CASSRREGTNTEAFF.

The chain couples TRBV6-5 to TRBJ1-5; D remains ambiguous. The CDR3 length is 15 residues. The germline V gene encodes CDR1 MNHEY and CDR2 SVGAGI. Trimming stripped 0 bases from V and 0 bases from J, with 6 bases between. For the CDR3, the DNA is TGTGCCAGCAGTTACTCCAGTTATAGCAATCAGCCCCAGCATTTT. Translating gives CASSYSSYSNQPQHF.

This clone was detected a few times. This sequence joins TRBV7-9 and TRBJ2-3; no clear D. The CDR3 runs to 15 residues. Trimming left V 6 bases short and J 5 bases short, with 18 bases between. Germline V gene lookup returns CDR1 SEHNR and CDR2 FQNEAQ (reference sequence). The CDR3, as DNA: TGTGCCAGCAGACCCCCCTTCCGAGCCGGAGATACGCAGTATTTT. Translation gives CASRPPFRAGDTQYF.